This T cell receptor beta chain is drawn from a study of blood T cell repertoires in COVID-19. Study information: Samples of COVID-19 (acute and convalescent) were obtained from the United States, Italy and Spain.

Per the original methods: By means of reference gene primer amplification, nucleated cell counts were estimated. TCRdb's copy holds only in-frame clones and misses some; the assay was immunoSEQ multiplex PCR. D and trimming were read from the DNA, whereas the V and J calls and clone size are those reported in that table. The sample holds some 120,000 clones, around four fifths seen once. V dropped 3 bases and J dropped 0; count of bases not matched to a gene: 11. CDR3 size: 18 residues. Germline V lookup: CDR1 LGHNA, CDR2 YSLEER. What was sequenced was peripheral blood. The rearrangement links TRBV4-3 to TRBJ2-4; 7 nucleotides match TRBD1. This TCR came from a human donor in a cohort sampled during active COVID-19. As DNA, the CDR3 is TGCGCCAGCAGCCAGGGTACGGGACAGACTCTAGCCAAAAACATTCAGTACTTC. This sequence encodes CASSQGTGQTLAKNIQYF.